These 9 T cell receptor beta chains were sequenced from one sample in a study of T cell responses to AZD1222 COVID-19 vaccine. Using immunoSEQ multiplex PCR, the repertoire was profiled, and TCRdb retains in-frame clones only, with some absent. The table lists some 140,000 clones, 92% of them singletons. The specimen comprised peripheral blood, sampled on day 0 of AZD1222 vaccination. All receptors derive from an adult in good health.

The V call is TRBV5-5, the J call TRBJ2-7; the D is unclear. The V gene lost 2 bases and the J gene lost 4 bases, with 4 bases spanning the gap. CDR1 SGHKS and CDR2 YYEKEE come from the germline V gene (reference sequence). The CDR3 covers 11 residues. CDR3 in DNA: TGTGCCAGCAGCTTCTTATACGAGCAGTACTTC. This gives the protein CASSFLYEQYF. The entire variable domain, with the rest obtained from reference TRBV5-5 and TRBJ2-7, is as follows: DAGVTQSPTHLIKTRGQQVTLRCSPISGHKSVSWYQQVLGQGPQFIFQYYEKEERGRGNFPDRFSARQFPNYSSELNVNALLLGDSALYLCASSFLYEQYFGPGTRLTVT.

V and J are TRBV7-4 and TRBJ2-1, with 11 bases aligning to TRBD2. With V trimmed by 5 bases and J by 8 bases, 14 bases remained unmatched. The CDR3 totals 17 residues. CDR1 and CDR2 from the germline V gene are SGHVT and SQSDAQ. CDR3: CASSISGRGHLGDEQFF. Here the CDR3 DNA reads TGTGCCAGCAGCATTAGCGGGAGGGGACACCTTGGAGATGAGCAGTTCTTC.

CDR3 sequence: CATMGGDHNEQFF. CDR3 DNA: TGTGCCACCATGGGCGGGGACCACAATGAGCAGTTCTTC. This sequence joins TRBV24-1 and TRBJ2-1, with D possibly TRBD2 on 6 matching bases. The CDR3 consists of 13 residues. The germline CDR1 and CDR2 sequences are KGHDR and SFDVKD. V was pared by 8 bases and J by 5 bases, with 12 bases between.

V is TRBV27 and J is TRBJ2-1, with TRBD2 matching 7 bases. The ends lost 6 bases at V and 3 bases at J; junction bases unmatched: 17. Germline assignment: CDR1 MNHEY and CDR2 SMNVEV (reference sequence). This CDR3 has 18 residues. The CDR3 here is CASSPREFPWGDYNEQFF. The CDR3 coding sequence is TGTGCCAGCAGCCCGCGGGAGTTCCCCTGGGGAGACTACAATGAGCAGTTCTTC.

V usage is TRBV6-2 or TRBV6-3 and J usage is TRBJ1-5, with 8 nucleotides matching TRBD1. The CDR3 runs to 16 residues. Losses at the gene ends were 6 bases for V and 7 bases for J; bases not matched to a gene: 14. The germline V gene has CDR1 MNHEY and CDR2 SVGEGT. CDR3: CASSKVATTGGQPQHF. The CDR3 coding sequence is TGTGCCAGCAGCAAAGTGGCCACTACAGGGGGACAGCCCCAGCATTTT.

The chain combines TRBV4-1 with TRBJ2-1; D is undetermined. Germline CDR1 and CDR2: MGHRA and YSYEKL. Trimming took 0 bases from V and 9 from J, leaving 3 bases between them. This CDR3 region has 11 residues. The chain's CDR3 is CASSQDLEQFF. CDR3 nucleotide sequence: TGCGCCAGCAGCCAAGATCTTGAGCAGTTCTTC.

A single count supports this clone. The CDR3 protein is CSVAAGYEQYF. The CDR3 nucleotides are TGCAGCGTTGCGGCCGGCTACGAGCAGTACTTC. V gene TRBV29-1 combines with J gene TRBJ2-7; D ambiguous. The CDR3 extends over 11 amino acids. Germline V gene data show CDR1 as SQVTM and CDR2 as ANQGSEA. Deletions cut 4 bases from V and 3 bases from J, with 7 bases between.

This clone was detected a few times. This chain connects TRBV28 to TRBJ1-1; no reliable D call. CDR1 and CDR2 (germline): MDHEN, SYDVKM. Trimming removed 10 bases at V and 7 bases at J, with 13 bases between. The CDR3 sequence is 11 residues long. The CDR3 bases are TGTGCCACCGATGGACCGCTTGAAGCTTTCTTT. It yields the protein CATDGPLEAFF.

V is TRBV28 and J is TRBJ1-2, with D unclear. V lost 10 bases to trimming and J lost 4 bases, with 16 bases between them. CDR1 is MDHEN and CDR2 is SYDVKM in the germline V gene. This CDR3 has 13 residues. The CDR3 sequence is CAITPPYGYGYTF. The DNA of the CDR3 is TGTGCCATTACCCCGCCTTACGGCTATGGCTACACCTTC.